The 10 T cell receptor beta chains below all came from one sample that was sequenced in a study of shared clonotypes between healthy human individuals. Clones were read by immunoSEQ multiplex PCR, and TCRdb kept only the in-frame ones, dropping some. The data hold millions of clones, with 95% observed a single time. The material sequenced was naive CD4+ T cells sorted from blood. Sample subset: CD45RA+ positively selected. All receptors derive from a man younger than 30 in good health.

The chain is built from TRBV5-1 and TRBJ1-1; 9 bases fit TRBD1. J lost 4 bases, V lost 7 bases, and 5 bases had no gene match. Per germline, CDR1 SGHRS and CDR2 YFSETQ. The CDR3 has 13 amino acids. The CDR3 sequence is CASWPTGGTEAFF. CDR3 in DNA: TGCGCCAGCTGGCCGACAGGGGGCACTGAAGCTTTCTTT.

CDR3 protein: CASSVGDLGMTQYF. CDR3 in DNA: TGTGCCAGCAGCGTAGGGGACCTCGGCATGACCCAGTACTTC. This rearrangement joins TRBV9 to TRBJ2-5; D is possibly TRBD1 or TRBD2 (5 bases each). This CDR3 has 14 amino acids. CDR1 is SGDLS, CDR2 YYNGEE, per germline. The germline V and J ends were trimmed by 0 bases and 7 bases, with 13 bases remaining between them.

V is TRBV5-8 and J is TRBJ1-5; the D is unclear. V lost 0 bases to trimming and J lost 0 bases, with 16 bases between them. This CDR3 comprises 18 residues. Germline loops: CDR1 SGHTS, CDR2 YDEGEE. The DNA for the CDR3 is TGTGCCAGCAGCTTGGCCCCTAGCGGGGTTTATAGCAATCAGCCCCAGCATTTT. Amino acid sequence: CASSLAPSGVYSNQPQHF.

The table lists this clone with a count of one. J is TRBJ2-3 and V is TRBV11-2; either TRBD1 or TRBD2 may supply D (5 bases each). The CDR3 consists of 15 residues. Germline V gene data show CDR1 as SGHAT and CDR2 as FQNNGV. The V and J ends lost 5 bases and 5 bases respectively, with 17 bases between them. CDR3 in DNA: TGTGCCAGCAGCCTCGGGACCACTTCGGGAGATACGCAGTATTTT. Amino acid sequence: CASSLGTTSGDTQYF. Using reference TRBV11-2 and TRBJ2-3 for the parts outside the CDR3, the full variable domain is EAGVAQSPRYKIIEKRQSVAFWCNPISGHATLYWYQQILGQGPKLLIQFQNNGVVDDSQLPKDRFSAERLKGVDSTLKIQPAKLEDSAVYLCASSLGTTSGDTQYFGPGTRLTVL.

The V gene is TRBV6-1, the J gene TRBJ2-1; tentative D call: TRBD1 (6 bases). The V end lost 6 bases, the J end lost 7 bases, and 10 bases lay between the germline ends. The CDR3 runs to 12 residues. Germline values: CDR1 MNHNS, CDR2 SASEGT. CDR3 protein: CASSLQGNEQFF. The CDR3 coding sequence is TGTGCCAGCAGCTTACAGGGAAATGAGCAGTTCTTC.

This clone occurred a few times. This chain joins TRBV9 and TRBJ1-6; 7 bases are shared with TRBD1. This CDR3 region has 14 residues. Trimming cost V 3 bases and J 8 bases; bases outside gene matches: 5. The germline CDR1 and CDR2 sequences are SGDLS and YYNGEE. CDR3: CASSATGRDSPLHF. As DNA, the CDR3 is TGTGCCAGCAGCGCGACAGGGAGGGATTCACCCCTCCACTTT. Drawing the rest from reference TRBV9 and TRBJ1-6, the complete variable domain is DSGVTQTPKHLITATGQRVTLRCSPRSGDLSVYWYQQSLDQGLQFLIQYYNGEERAKGNILERFSAQQFPDLHSELNLSSLELGDSALYFCASSATGRDSPLHFGNGTRLTVT.

In DNA, the CDR3 is TGCGCCAGCAGACCGACAGGGTACGATGAAAAACTGTTTTTT. Translating gives CASRPTGYDEKLFF. The rearrangement joins TRBV5-1 to TRBJ1-4; TRBD1 matches at 7 bases. Per germline, CDR1 SGHRS and CDR2 YFSETQ. V gave up 5 bases and J gave up 6 bases; unmatched junction bases: 7. The CDR3 length is 14 residues. The whole variable domain, filled in from reference TRBV5-1 and TRBJ1-4, reads KAGVTQTPRYLIKTRGQQVTLSCSPISGHRSVSWYQQTPGQGLQFLFEYFSETQRNKGNFPGRFSGRQFSNSRSEMNVSTLELGDSALYLCASRPTGYDEKLFFGSGTQLSVL.

The chain joins TRBV10-3 to TRBJ1-1; maybe TRBD1 (5 bases). The CDR3 has 14 amino acids. V was clipped by 6 bases and J by 3 bases, with 14 bases between them. The germline CDR1 and CDR2 sequences are ENHRY and SYGVKD. CDR3 in DNA: TGTGCCATCAGCGGCAGGGAGCAAGACACTGAAGCTTTCTTT. As protein: CAISGREQDTEAFF.

The chain links TRBV7-2 to TRBJ2-1; 12 nucleotides line up with TRBD1. This CDR3 has 15 amino acids. V was clipped by 5 bases and J by 7 bases; unmatched bases: 6. The germline CDR1 and CDR2 sequences are SGHTA and FQGNSA. The CDR3 DNA follows: TGTGCCAGCAGCCCCGGGACAGGGGGCGGGAATGAGCAGTTCTTC. It is translated as CASSPGTGGGNEQFF.

The genes are TRBV5-4 and TRBJ1-2; a possible D gene is TRBD1 (6 bases). Trimming left V 0 bases short and J 8 bases short, with 17 bases between. Germline V gives CDR1 SGHNT, CDR2 YYREEE (reference sequence). The CDR3 contains 15 residues. The CDR3 is CASSLDGQPERGYTF. The CDR3 nucleotides are TGTGCCAGCAGCTTGGATGGACAGCCTGAGAGGGGCTACACCTTC.